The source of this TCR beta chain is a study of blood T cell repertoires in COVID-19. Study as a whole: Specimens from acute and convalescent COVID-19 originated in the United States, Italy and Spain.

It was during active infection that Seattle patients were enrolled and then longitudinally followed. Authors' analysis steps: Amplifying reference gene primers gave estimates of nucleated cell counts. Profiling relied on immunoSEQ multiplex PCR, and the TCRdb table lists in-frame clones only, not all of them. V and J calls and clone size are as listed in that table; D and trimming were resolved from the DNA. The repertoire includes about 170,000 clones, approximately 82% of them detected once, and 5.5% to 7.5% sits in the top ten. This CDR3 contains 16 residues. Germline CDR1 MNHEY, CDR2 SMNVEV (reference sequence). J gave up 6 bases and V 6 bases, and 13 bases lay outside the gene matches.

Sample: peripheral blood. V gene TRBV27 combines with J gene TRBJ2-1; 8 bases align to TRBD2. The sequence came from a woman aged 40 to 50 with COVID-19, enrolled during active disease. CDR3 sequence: CASSPTWAGGANEQFF. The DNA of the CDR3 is TGTGCCAGCAGCCCGACCTGGGCGGGAGGAGCCAATGAGCAGTTCTTC.